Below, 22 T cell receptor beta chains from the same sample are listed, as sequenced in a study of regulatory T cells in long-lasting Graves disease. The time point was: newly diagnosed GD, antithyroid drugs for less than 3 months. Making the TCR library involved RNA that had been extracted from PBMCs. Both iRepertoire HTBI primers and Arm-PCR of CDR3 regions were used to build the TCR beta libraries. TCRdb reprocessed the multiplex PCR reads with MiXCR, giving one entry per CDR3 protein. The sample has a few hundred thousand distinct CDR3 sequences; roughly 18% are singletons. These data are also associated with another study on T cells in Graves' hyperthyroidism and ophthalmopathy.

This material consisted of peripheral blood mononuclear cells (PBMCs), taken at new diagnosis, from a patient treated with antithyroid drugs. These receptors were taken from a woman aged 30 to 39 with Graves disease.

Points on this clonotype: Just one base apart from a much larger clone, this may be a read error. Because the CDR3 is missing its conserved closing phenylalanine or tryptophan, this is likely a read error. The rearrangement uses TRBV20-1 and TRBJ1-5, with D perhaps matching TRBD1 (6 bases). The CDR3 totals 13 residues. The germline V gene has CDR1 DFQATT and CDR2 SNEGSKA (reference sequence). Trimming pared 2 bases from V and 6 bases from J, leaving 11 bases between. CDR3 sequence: CSARRGGSQPQHL. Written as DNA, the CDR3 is TGCAGTGCTAGAAGAGGGGGAAGTCAGCCCCAGCATTTA.

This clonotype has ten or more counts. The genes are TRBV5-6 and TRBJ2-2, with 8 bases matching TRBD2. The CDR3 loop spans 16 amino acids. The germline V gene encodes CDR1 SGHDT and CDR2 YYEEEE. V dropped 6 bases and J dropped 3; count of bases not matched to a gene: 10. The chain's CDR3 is CASTAVGLADTGELFF. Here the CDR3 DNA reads TGTGCCAGCACGGCCGTCGGACTAGCTGACACCGGGGAGCTGTTTTTT.

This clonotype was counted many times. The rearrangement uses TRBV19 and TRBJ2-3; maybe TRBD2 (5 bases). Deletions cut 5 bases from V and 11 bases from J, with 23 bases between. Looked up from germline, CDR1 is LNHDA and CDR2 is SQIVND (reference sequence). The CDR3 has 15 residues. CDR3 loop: CASSRRPPNSFGQYF. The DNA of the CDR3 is TGTGCCAGTAGTCGGAGGCCGCCTAACTCCTTTGGGCAGTATTTT.

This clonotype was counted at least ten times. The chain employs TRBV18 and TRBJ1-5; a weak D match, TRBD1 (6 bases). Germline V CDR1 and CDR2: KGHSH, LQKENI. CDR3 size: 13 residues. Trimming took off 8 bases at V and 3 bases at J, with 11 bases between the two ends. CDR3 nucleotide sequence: TGTGCCAGCGCCGACAGGAACAATCAGCCCCAGCATTTT. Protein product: CASADRNNQPQHF.

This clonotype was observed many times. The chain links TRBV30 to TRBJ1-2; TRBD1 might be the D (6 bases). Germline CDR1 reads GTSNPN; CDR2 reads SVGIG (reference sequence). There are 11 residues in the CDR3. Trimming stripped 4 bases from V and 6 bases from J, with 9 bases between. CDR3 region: CAWKGGHGYTF. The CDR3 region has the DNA TGTGCCTGGAAGGGGGGTCATGGCTACACCTTC.

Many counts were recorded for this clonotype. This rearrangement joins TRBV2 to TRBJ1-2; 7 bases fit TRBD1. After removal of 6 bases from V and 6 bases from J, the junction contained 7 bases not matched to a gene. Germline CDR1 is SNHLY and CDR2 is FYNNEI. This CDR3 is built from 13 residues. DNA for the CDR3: TGTGCCAGCAGGTCACAGGGGCTAGATGGCTACACCTTC. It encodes CASRSQGLDGYTF.

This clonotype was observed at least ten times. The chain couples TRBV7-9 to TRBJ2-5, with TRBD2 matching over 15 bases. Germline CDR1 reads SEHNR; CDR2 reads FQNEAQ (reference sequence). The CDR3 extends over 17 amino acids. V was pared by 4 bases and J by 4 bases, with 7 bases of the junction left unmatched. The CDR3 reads CASSWGLAGGGRETQYF. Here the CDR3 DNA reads TGTGCCAGCAGCTGGGGACTAGCGGGAGGTGGCAGAGAGACCCAGTACTTC.

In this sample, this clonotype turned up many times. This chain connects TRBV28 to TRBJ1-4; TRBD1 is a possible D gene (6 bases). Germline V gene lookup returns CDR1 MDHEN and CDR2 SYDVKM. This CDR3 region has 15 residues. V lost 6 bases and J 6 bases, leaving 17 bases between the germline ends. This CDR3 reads CASRPQTGEDEKLFF. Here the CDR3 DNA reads TGTGCCAGCAGGCCACAGACAGGTGAAGATGAAAAACTGTTTTTT.

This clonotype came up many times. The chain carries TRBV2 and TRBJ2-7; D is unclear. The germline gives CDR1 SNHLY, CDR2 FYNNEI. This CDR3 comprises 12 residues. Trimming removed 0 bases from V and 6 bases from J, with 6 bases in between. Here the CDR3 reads CASSEAGSEQYF. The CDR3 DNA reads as TGTGCCAGCAGTGAAGCAGGGTCCGAGCAGTACTTC.

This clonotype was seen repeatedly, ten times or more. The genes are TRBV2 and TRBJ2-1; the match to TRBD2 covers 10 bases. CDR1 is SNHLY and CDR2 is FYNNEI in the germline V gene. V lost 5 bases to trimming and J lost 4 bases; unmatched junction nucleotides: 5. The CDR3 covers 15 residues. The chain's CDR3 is CASSRASGSYNEQFF. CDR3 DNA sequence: TGTGCCAGCAGTCGGGCTAGCGGGAGTTACAATGAGCAGTTCTTC. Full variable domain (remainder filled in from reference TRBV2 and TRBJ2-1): EPEVTQTPSHQVTQMGQEVILRCVPISNHLYFYWYRQILGQKVEFLVSFYNNEISEKSEIFDDQFSVERPDGSNFTLKIRSTKLEDSAMYFCASSRASGSYNEQFFGPGTRLTVL.

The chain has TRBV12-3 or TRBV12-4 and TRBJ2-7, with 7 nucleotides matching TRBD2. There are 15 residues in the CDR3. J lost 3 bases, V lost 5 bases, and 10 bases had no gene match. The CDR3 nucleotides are TGTGCCAGCAGTCCTGCCTCTAGCGGACGCTACGAGCAGTACTTC. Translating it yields CASSPASSGRYEQYF.

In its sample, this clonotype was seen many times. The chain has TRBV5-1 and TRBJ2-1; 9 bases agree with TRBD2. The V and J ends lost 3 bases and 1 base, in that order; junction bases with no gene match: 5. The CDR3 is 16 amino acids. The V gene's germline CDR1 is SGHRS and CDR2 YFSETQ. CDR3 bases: TGCGCCAGCAGCTATAGCGGGAGTAGGTCCTACAATGAGCAGTTCTTC. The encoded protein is CASSYSGSRSYNEQFF.

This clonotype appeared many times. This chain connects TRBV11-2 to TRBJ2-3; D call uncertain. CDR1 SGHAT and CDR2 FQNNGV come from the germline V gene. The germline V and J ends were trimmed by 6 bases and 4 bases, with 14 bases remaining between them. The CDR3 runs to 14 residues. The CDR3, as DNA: TGTGCCAGCAGGCACTCGGCAGCTGCAGATACGCAGTATTTT. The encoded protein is CASRHSAAADTQYF.

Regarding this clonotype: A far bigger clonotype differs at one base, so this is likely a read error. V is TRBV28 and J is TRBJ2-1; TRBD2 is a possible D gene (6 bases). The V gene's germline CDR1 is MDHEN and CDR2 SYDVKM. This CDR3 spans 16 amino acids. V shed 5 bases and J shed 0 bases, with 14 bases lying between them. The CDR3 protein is CASSDLAGPSYNEQFF. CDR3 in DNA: TGTGCCAGCAGTGATTTGGCGGGACCCTCCTACAATGAGCAGTTCTTC. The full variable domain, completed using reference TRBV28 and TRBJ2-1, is DVKVTQSSRYLVKRTGEKVFLECVQDMDHENMFWYRQDPGLGLRLIYFSYDVKMKEKGDIPEGYSVSREKKERFSLILESASTNQTSMYLCASSDLAGPSYNEQFFGPGTRLTVL.

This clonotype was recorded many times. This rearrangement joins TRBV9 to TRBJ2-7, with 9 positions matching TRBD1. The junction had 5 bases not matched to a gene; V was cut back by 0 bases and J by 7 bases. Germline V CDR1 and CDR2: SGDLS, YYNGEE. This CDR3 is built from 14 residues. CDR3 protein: CASSVEQGAAEQYF. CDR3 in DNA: TGTGCCAGCAGCGTAGAACAGGGGGCGGCGGAGCAGTACTTC.

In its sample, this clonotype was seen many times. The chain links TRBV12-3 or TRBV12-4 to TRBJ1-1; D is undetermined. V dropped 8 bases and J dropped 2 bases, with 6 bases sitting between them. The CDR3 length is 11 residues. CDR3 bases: TGTGCCAGCGCGGGTAACACTGAAGCTTTCTTT. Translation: CASAGNTEAFF.

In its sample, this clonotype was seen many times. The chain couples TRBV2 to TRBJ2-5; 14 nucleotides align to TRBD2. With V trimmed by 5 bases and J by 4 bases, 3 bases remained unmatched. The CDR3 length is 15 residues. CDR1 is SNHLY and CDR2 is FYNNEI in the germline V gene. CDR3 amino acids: CASSPGTSGGETQYF. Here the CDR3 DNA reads TGTGCCAGCAGTCCCGGGACTAGCGGGGGAGAGACCCAGTACTTC.

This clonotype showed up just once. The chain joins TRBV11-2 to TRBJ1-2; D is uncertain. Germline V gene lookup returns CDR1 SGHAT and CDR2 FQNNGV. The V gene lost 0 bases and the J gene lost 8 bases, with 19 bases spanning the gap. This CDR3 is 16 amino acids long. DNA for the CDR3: TGTGCCAGCAGCTTAGAAGCGGCGGCGGCCAGTCGGGGCTACACCTTC. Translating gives CASSLEAAAASRGYTF.

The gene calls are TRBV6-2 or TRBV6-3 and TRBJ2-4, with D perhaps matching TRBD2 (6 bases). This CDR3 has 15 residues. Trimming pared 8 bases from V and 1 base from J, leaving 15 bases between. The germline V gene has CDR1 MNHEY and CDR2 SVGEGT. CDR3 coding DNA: TGTGCCAGCTATTTAGCGGCTGGGGCCAAAAACATTCAGTACTTC. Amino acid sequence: CASYLAAGAKNIQYF.

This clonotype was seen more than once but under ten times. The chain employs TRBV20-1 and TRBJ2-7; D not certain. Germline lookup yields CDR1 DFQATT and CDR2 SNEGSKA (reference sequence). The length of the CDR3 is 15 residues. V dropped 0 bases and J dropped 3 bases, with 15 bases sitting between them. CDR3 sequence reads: CSAREYLWPFYEQYF. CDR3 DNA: TGCAGTGCTAGAGAGTACCTCTGGCCCTTCTACGAGCAGTACTTC.

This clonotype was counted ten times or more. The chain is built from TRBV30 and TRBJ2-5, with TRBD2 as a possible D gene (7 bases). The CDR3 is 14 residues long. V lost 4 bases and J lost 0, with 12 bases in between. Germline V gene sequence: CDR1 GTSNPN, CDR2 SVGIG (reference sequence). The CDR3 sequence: CAWNRGGYQETQYF. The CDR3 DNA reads TGTGCCTGGAATAGGGGGGGGTACCAAGAGACCCAGTACTTC.

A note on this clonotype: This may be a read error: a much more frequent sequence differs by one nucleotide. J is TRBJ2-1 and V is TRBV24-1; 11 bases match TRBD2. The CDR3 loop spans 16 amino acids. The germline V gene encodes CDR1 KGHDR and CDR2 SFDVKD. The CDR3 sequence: CVTSELAGDRIHEQFF. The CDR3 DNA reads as TGTGTCACCAGTGAACTAGCGGGGGATCGGATACATGAGCAGTTCTTC.